The entry below gives a single T cell receptor (beta chain) sequence along with its context. The entry originates in a study of T cell responses to AZD1222 COVID-19 vaccine. Profiled with immunoSEQ multiplex PCR; TCRdb holds only in-frame clones, not every one. The data contain 35,000 to 50,000 clones, about four fifths of them seen just once; the ten biggest clones take up less than 25%. The ends lost 8 bases at V and 4 bases at J; junction bases unmatched: 6. Germline V gene lookup returns CDR1 LGHDT and CDR2 YNNKEL (reference sequence). The CDR3 extends over 13 amino acids. The input for sequencing was peripheral blood, taken 28 days after the second dose of the MenACWY control vaccine. This rearrangement joins TRBV3-1 (or the pseudogene TRBV3-2) to TRBJ1-2, with 8 bases fitting TRBD1. This receptor was identified in an adult who received the MenACWY meningococcal vaccine as a control. CDR3 sequence: CASGPTGGYGYTF. CDR3 DNA: TGTGCCAGCGGACCCACAGGGGGCTATGGCTACACCTTC.